The entry below describes one TCR beta chain. As handled by the study authors: Reference gene primers were amplified, and this amplification served to estimate nucleated cell counts. Profiled with immunoSEQ multiplex PCR; TCRdb holds only in-frame clones, not every one. That table supplies the V and J calls and clone size; D and trimming were determined from the DNA. The profile shows about 310,000 clones, around 91% of them singletons. The data stem from a study of blood T cell repertoires in COVID-19. The source is a woman between 35 and 50 years old who had recovered from COVID-19. Sequencing used PBMCs or T cells enriched from blood (not recorded which).

In DNA, the CDR3 is TGTGCCAGCAGCAAGATAGCGGAGAACATTCAGTACTTC. This sequence encodes CASSKIAENIQYF. This chain connects TRBV7-2 to TRBJ2-4; D is possibly TRBD2 (6 bases). There are 13 residues in the CDR3. V lost 5 bases, J lost 7 bases, and 12 bases lay in between. The V gene's germline CDR1 is SGHTA and CDR2 FQGNSA. Supplemented by reference TRBV7-2 and TRBJ2-4, the full variable domain reads GAGVSQSPSNKVTEKGKDVELRCDPISGHTALYWYRQSLGQGLEFLIYFQGNSAPDKSGLPSDRFSAERTGGSVSTLTIQRTQQEDSAVYLCASSKIAENIQYFGAGTRLSVL.